The T cell receptor beta chain described here comes from a study of blood T cell repertoires in COVID-19. The germline CDR1 and CDR2 sequences are MNHEY and SVGAGI. With V trimmed by 8 bases and J by 8 bases, 5 bases remained unmatched. This CDR3 contains 13 residues. Clones were read by immunoSEQ multiplex PCR, and TCRdb kept only the in-frame ones, dropping some. This table holds 90,000 to 120,000 clones, approximately 83% found once. This clone has only a few counts. This receptor was obtained from a woman of 80 years or more with active or convalescent COVID-19. The sequencing input was peripheral blood. The chain employs TRBV6-5 and TRBJ2-1; 11 nucleotides line up with TRBD1. The CDR3 region has the DNA TGTGCCAGCCGGGGACAGGGGGAGGATGAGCAGTTCTTC. It specifies CASRGQGEDEQFF.